This T cell receptor beta chain is from a study of T cells in Graves' hyperthyroidism and ophthalmopathy. Study-wide results and limits: Most thyroid-expanded clonotypes above 0.001 were also found in blood.

This clonotype showed up many times. The antigen remains undetermined. Germline CDR1 and CDR2: MNHEY and SMNVEV (reference sequence). There are 12 residues in the CDR3. The V end lost 2 bases, the J end lost 6 bases, and 8 bases lay between the germline ends. Clinical Activity Scores of at least 3, NOSPECS grades of at least 4 and durations under 3 months characterized ophthalmopathy patients. Diagnostic assessment was based on clinical symptoms, serum thyroxine and TRAb, thyroid ultrasound and orbital computed tomography. The source of the PBMCs was less than 12 ml of fresh peripheral blood. What was amplified from RNA transcripts were TCR beta CDR3 regions. TCR CDR3 underwent first-round RT-PCR with the HTBI primer set. TCRdb reprocessed the multiplex PCR reads with MiXCR, giving one entry per CDR3 protein. This sample has approximately 530,000 distinct CDR3 sequences, with nearly 20% found just once.

Input material: blood. The sequence came from a man aged 35 to 55 with Graves' ophthalmopathy. The chain is built from TRBV27 and TRBJ2-7, with a tentative D call TRBD1 (7 bases). The DNA of the CDR3 is TGTGCCAGCAGTTTACAGGGGGGCGAGCAGTACTTC. Translating gives CASSLQGGEQYF.